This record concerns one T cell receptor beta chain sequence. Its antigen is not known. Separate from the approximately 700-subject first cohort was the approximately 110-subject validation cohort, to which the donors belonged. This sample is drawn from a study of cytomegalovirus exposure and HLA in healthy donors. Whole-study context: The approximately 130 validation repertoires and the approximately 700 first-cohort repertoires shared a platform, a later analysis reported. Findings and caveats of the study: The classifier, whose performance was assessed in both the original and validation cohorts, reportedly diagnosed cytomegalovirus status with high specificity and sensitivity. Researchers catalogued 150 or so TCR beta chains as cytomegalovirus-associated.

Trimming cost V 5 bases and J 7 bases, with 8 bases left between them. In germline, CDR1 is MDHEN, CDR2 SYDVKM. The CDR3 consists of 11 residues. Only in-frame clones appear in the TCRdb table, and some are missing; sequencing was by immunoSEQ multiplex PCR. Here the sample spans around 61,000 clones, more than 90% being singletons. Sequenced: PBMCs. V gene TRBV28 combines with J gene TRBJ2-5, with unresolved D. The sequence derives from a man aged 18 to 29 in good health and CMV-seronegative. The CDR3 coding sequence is TGTGCCAGCAGTCGCCCGGGGACCCAGTACTTC. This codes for CASSRPGTQYF.